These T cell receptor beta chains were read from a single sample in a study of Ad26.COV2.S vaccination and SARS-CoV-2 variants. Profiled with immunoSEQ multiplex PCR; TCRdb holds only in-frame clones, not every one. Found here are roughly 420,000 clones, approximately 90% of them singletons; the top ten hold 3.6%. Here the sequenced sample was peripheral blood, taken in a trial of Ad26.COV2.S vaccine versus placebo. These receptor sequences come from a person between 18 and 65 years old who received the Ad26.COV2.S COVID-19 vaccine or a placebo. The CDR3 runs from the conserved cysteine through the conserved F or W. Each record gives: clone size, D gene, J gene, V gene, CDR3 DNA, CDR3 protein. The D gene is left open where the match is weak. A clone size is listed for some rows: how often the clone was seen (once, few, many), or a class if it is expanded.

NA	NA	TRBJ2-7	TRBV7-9	TGTGCCAGCAGCTCCCCACCGGCTGGCGAGCAGTACTTC	CASSSPPAGEQYF
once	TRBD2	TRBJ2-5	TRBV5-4	TGTGCCAGCAGCGCCCAAGGGGGACTAGCGGAAGAGACCCAGTACTTC	CASSAQGGLAEETQYF
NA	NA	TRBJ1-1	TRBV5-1	TGCGCCAGCAGCTTGGGTGAGGGGCTCACTGAAGCTTTCTTT	CASSLGEGLTEAFF
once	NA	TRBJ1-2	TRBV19	TGTGCCAGTAGTACCTCCGGGACCCGGTATGGCTACACCTTC	CASSTSGTRYGYTF
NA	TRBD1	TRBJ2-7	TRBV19	TGTGCCAGTAGTGTGATGGACAGGGGACACGAGCAGTACTTC	CASSVMDRGHEQYF
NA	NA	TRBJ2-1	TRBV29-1	TGCAGCGTCTGGGGCTCCGCAGGGGACAATGAGCAGTTCTTC	CSVWGSAGDNEQFF
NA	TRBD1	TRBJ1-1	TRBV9	TGTGCCAGCAGCCCCAGACAGGGGGCGAGCACTGAAGCTTTCTTT	CASSPRQGASTEAFF
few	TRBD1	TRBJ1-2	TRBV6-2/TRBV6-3	TGTGCCAGCAGCGTGGACAGGGGGCTTTTGGGCTATGGCTACACCTTC	CASSVDRGLLGYGYTF
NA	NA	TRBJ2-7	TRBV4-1	TGCGCCAGCAGCCAAGTCGAGGTGGGATCCTACGAGCAGTACTTC	CASSQVEVGSYEQYF
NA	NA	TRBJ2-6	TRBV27	TGTGCCAGCAGTTTAAAGGGCTCTTCTGGGGCCAACGTCCTGACTTTC	CASSLKGSSGANVLTF
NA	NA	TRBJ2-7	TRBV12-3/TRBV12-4	TGTGCCAGCAGTCGAGACAGCACCTACGAGCAGTACTTC	CASSRDSTYEQYF
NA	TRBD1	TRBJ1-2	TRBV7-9	TGTGCCAGCAGCCGGCCGACAGGGTACACTAACTATGGCTACACCTTC	CASSRPTGYTNYGYTF
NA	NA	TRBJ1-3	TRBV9	TGTGCCAGCAGCATAGACAGTTACTCTGGAAACACCATATATTTT	CASSIDSYSGNTIYF
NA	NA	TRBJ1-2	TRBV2	TGTGCCAGCAGTGATGGGCAGAACTATGGCTACACCTTC	CASSDGQNYGYTF
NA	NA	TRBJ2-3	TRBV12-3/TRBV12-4	TGTGCCAGCAGTTCCTTCCCAGATACGCAGTATTTT	CASSSFPDTQYF
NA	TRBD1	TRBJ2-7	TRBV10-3	TGTGCCACGACAGGGATAAGCGGCTACGAGCAGTACTTC	CATTGISGYEQYF